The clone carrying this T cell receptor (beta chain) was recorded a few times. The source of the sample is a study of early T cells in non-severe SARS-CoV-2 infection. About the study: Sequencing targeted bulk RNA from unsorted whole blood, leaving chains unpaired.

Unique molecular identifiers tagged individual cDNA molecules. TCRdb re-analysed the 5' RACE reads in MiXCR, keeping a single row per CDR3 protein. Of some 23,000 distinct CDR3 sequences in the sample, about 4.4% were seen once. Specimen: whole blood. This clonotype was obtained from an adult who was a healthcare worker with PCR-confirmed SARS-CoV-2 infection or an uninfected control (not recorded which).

The CDR3 region is CASRGLAEGKTQYF. CDR3 DNA: TGTGCCAGCAGGGGACTAGCGGAGGGGAAGACCCAGTACTTC. J is TRBJ2-5 and V is TRBV6-2 or TRBV6-3, with 11 bases lining up with TRBD2. Germline CDR1 is MNHEY and CDR2 is SVGEGT. This CDR3 contains 14 residues. J lost 6 bases, V lost 6 bases, and 6 bases had no gene match.